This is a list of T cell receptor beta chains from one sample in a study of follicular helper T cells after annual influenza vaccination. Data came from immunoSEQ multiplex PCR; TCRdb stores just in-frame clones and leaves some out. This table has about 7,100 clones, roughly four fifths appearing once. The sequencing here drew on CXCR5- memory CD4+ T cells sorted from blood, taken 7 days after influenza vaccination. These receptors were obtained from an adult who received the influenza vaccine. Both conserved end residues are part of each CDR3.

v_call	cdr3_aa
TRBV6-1	CASTPGLLGAFF
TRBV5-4	CASSLDPLRFQETQYF
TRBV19	CASSTLGGGSYEQYF
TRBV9	CASSVGNGHTDTQYF
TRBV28	CATIFRGRYYGYTF
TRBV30	CAWNGRGFNQPQHF
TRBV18	CASSRGLEETQYF
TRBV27	CASNRQGGDEQFF
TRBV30	CAWGRDEQYF
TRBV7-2	CASSPTTDTQYF
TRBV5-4	CASSLEGSYNSPLHF
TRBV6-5	CASSRRGRSYNEQFF
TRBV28	CASNPGGQGLETQYF
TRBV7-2	CASSSTGRKAGELFF
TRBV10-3	CAISESLAGYNEQFF
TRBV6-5	CASSPVGVSYGYTF
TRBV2	CASRGQPQETQYF
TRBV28	CASLGSPLGPTEAFF
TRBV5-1	CASSLDPTGTDTQYF
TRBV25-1	CASSDWLQETQYF
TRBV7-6	CASSLDGSSFYEQYF
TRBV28	CASSRTGTGHQPQHF
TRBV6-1	CASSEAPPGLGSSYEQYF
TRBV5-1	CASSLIGGEETQYF
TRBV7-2	CASNQGLREKLFF
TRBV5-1	CASQGTSGANPYNEQFF
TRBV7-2	CASSSKVGTVYGYTF
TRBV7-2	CASSFGWTANYGYTF
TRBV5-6	CASSLQGRGEQFF
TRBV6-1	CASSDVLGTGGPEAFF
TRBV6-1	CASIGVNEKLFF
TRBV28	CASSSTSGSSYEQYF
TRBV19	CASSIDLRERRPQHF
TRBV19	CASSPRTGGTGELFF
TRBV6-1	CASRPTLNYGYTF